This T cell receptor (beta chain) is from a study of shared clonotypes between healthy human individuals. A note on this clone: Its specificity is unknown.

Clones were read by immunoSEQ multiplex PCR, and TCRdb kept only the in-frame ones, dropping some. This table has around 980,000 clones, roughly 74% appearing once. The CDR3 contains 16 residues. V lost 0 bases to trimming and J lost 4 bases; unmatched junction nucleotides: 5. CDR1 is LNHNV, CDR2 YYDKDF, per germline (reference sequence). Overall study findings and caveats: The four-donor shared clonotypes exceeded non-shared clonotypes in generation probability, with non-shared ones scoring lower. Relative to memory subsets, naive subsets generally showed larger estimated richness.

The V gene is TRBV15, the J gene TRBJ2-3; TRBD2 agrees at 9 bases. The clonotype comes from a man between 18 and 29 years old in good health. Some clones in this sample may be carry-over from other donors' samples. Specimen: memory CD4+ T cells from PBMCs. This sample's subset: CD45RA-negative fraction. Here the CDR3 DNA reads TGTGCCACCAGCAGAGATCAAACTAGCGGGCCAGATACGCAGTATTTT. Residues: CATSRDQTSGPDTQYF. The variable domain in full, with the rest retrieved from reference TRBV15 and TRBJ2-3, is DAMVIQNPRYQVTQFGKPVTLSCSQTLNHNVMYWYQQKSSQAPKLLFHYYDKDFNNEADTPDNFQSRRPNTSFCFLDIRSPGLGDTAMYLCATSRDQTSGPDTQYFGPGTRLTVL.